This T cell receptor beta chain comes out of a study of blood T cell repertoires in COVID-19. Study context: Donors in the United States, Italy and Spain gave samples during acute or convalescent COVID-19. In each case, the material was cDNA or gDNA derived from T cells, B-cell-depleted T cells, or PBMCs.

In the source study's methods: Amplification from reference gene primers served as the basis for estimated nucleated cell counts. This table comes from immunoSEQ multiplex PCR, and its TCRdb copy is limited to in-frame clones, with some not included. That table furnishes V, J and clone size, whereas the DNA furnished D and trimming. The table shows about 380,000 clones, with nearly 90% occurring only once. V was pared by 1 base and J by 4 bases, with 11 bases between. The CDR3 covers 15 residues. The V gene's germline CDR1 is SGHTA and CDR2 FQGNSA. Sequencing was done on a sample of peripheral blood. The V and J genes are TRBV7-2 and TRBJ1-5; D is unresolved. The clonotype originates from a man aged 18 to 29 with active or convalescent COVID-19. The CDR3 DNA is TGTGCCAGCAGCTTAGTCACGGGATCGAATCAGCCCCAGCATTTT. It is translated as CASSLVTGSNQPQHF. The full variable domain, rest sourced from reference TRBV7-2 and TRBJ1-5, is GAGVSQSPSNKVTEKGKDVELRCDPISGHTALYWYRQSLGQGLEFLIYFQGNSAPDKSGLPSDRFSAERTGGSVSTLTIQRTQQEDSAVYLCASSLVTGSNQPQHFGDGTRLSIL.